The rows below give T cell receptor beta chains drawn from one sample of a study of regulatory T cells in long-lasting Graves disease. TCRdb ran MiXCR on the multiplex PCR reads and lists one entry per CDR3 protein. Of about 470,000 distinct CDR3 sequences listed, 20% to 25% are singletons. Sequencing used peripheral blood mononuclear cells (PBMCs), obtained when the disease was refractory, from a patient treated with antithyroid drugs. The origin of the receptors is a female donor with Graves disease. CDR3s include the opening cysteine and the closing phenylalanine or tryptophan. D genes are given only for firm matches. For some rows the clone size is stated as once, few or many, or as a class when expanded; others skip it.

V gene: TRBV12-3/TRBV12-4; CDR3 length: 16; J gene: TRBJ2-7; clone size: .; D gene: TRBD1; CDR3 DNA: TGTGCCAGCAGTTTAACGGTAGGGACAGGGCACTACGAGCAGTACTTC; CDR3 protein: CASSLTVGTGHYEQYF
V gene: TRBV19; CDR3 length: 13; J gene: TRBJ2-7; clone size: .; D gene: .; CDR3 DNA: TGTGCCAGTAGTCCCCGACTGGGTTACGAGCAGTACTTC; CDR3 protein: CASSPRLGYEQYF
V gene: TRBV20-1; CDR3 length: 14; J gene: TRBJ2-7; clone size: .; D gene: .; CDR3 DNA: TGCAGTGCCATATATAGCGGATTATACTACGAGCAGTACTTC; CDR3 protein: CSAIYSGLYYEQYF
V gene: TRBV19; CDR3 length: 14; J gene: TRBJ2-7; clone size: .; D gene: TRBD1; CDR3 DNA: TGTGCCAGTACCACCGGGACAGGGCCCAACGAGCAGTACTTC; CDR3 protein: CASTTGTGPNEQYF
V gene: TRBV4-1; CDR3 length: 15; J gene: TRBJ2-7; clone size: .; D gene: TRBD1; CDR3 DNA: TGCGCCAGCAGCATGGACAGGGCGACCTCCTACGAGCAGTACTTC; CDR3 protein: CASSMDRATSYEQYF
V gene: TRBV4-3; CDR3 length: 18; J gene: TRBJ2-4; clone size: .; D gene: .; CDR3 DNA: TGCGCCAGCAGCCAAAATCTTGGAGGGGGCGCAGCCAAAAACATTCAGTACTTC; CDR3 protein: CASSQNLGGGAAKNIQYF
V gene: TRBV2; CDR3 length: 15; J gene: TRBJ1-5; clone size: many; D gene: .; CDR3 DNA: TGTGCCAGCAGTGAAGGGCCCAGGGGTGGTCAGCCCCAGCATTTT; CDR3 protein: CASSEGPRGGQPQHF
V gene: TRBV27; CDR3 length: 15; J gene: TRBJ2-1; clone size: many; D gene: TRBD2; CDR3 DNA: TGTGCCAGCAGTCCTGGGGCTAGCGGGAGGAATGAGCAGTTCTTC; CDR3 protein: CASSPGASGRNEQFF
V gene: TRBV12-3/TRBV12-4; CDR3 length: 11; J gene: TRBJ1-2; clone size: many; D gene: .; CDR3 DNA: TGTGCCAGCAGTATAGTGGGTCGCTACACCTTC; CDR3 protein: CASSIVGRYTF
V gene: TRBV19; CDR3 length: 17; J gene: TRBJ1-5; clone size: many; D gene: TRBD1; CDR3 DNA: TGTGCCAGTAGTCCTCGTCCGATCGGGACAGCGAATCAGCCCCAGCATTTT; CDR3 protein: CASSPRPIGTANQPQHF
V gene: TRBV6-5; CDR3 length: 15; J gene: TRBJ1-4; clone size: many; D gene: .; CDR3 DNA: TGTGCCAGCAGTTACAGGGGTGCAACTAATGAAAAACTGTTTTTT; CDR3 protein: CASSYRGATNEKLFF
V gene: TRBV5-1; CDR3 length: 15; J gene: TRBJ1-1; clone size: .; D gene: .; CDR3 DNA: TGCGCCAGCAGCCGTGAGGAGGGCCTGAACACTGAAGCTTTCTTT; CDR3 protein: CASSREEGLNTEAFF
V gene: TRBV19; CDR3 length: 16; J gene: TRBJ2-7; clone size: .; D gene: .; CDR3 DNA: TGTGCCAGTAGTATTGATTCCGGCGGGCGGTCCTACGAGCAGTACTTC; CDR3 protein: CASSIDSGGRSYEQYF
V gene: TRBV29-1; CDR3 length: 11; J gene: TRBJ1-2; clone size: many; D gene: .; CDR3 DNA: TGCAGCGTTGGAGGGGGTTATGGCTACACCTTC; CDR3 protein: CSVGGGYGYTF
V gene: TRBV27; CDR3 length: 15; J gene: TRBJ1-6; clone size: few; D gene: .; CDR3 DNA: TGTGCCAGTGGGGGATACAGGGCGGAGAATTCACCCCTCCACTTT; CDR3 protein: CASGGYRAENSPLHF
V gene: TRBV6-1; CDR3 length: 11; J gene: TRBJ2-7; clone size: .; D gene: .; CDR3 DNA: TGTGCCAGCACTAATGCTATTGAGCAGTACTTC; CDR3 protein: CASTNAIEQYF
V gene: TRBV4-2; CDR3 length: 17; J gene: TRBJ2-7; clone size: .; D gene: TRBD2; CDR3 DNA: TGTGCCAGCAGCCAAGATGTGGGCGGACTAGCGCCGAGAGAGCAGTACTTC; CDR3 protein: CASSQDVGGLAPREQYF
V gene: TRBV4-1; CDR3 length: 13; J gene: TRBJ2-1; clone size: .; D gene: .; CDR3 DNA: TGCGCCAGCAGCCTCGAATCCTACAATGAGCAGTTCTTC; CDR3 protein: CASSLESYNEQFF
V gene: TRBV27; CDR3 length: 14; J gene: TRBJ1-5; clone size: many; D gene: TRBD1; CDR3 DNA: TGTGCCAGTCGACAGGGGGCTGGCAATCAGCCCCAGCATTTT; CDR3 protein: CASRQGAGNQPQHF
V gene: TRBV5-5; CDR3 length: 17; J gene: TRBJ2-2; clone size: .; D gene: .; CDR3 DNA: TGTGCCAGCAGCTGGTATGCAGGTTTGGGCCTCACCGGGGAGCTGTTTTTT; CDR3 protein: CASSWYAGLGLTGELFF
V gene: TRBV9; CDR3 length: 15; J gene: TRBJ2-5; clone size: many; D gene: .; CDR3 DNA: TGTGCCAGCAGCGCCCGGTCTAGCGAGGAAGAGACCCAGTACTTC; CDR3 protein: CASSARSSEEETQYF
V gene: TRBV15; CDR3 length: 14; J gene: TRBJ2-5; clone size: many; D gene: .; CDR3 DNA: TGTGCCACCAGCAGAGAGGCATCCGAAGAGACCCAGTACTTC; CDR3 protein: CATSREASEETQYF
V gene: TRBV24-1; CDR3 length: 15; J gene: TRBJ2-6; clone size: .; D gene: .; CDR3 DNA: TGTGCCACCAGTGAGAGGTTTTCTGGGGCCAACGTCCTGACTTTC; CDR3 protein: CATSERFSGANVLTF
V gene: TRBV10-3; CDR3 length: 15; J gene: TRBJ2-5; clone size: few; D gene: TRBD2; CDR3 DNA: TGTGCCATCAGGGGACTAGCGGGGGACCAAGAGACCCAGTACTTC; CDR3 protein: CAIRGLAGDQETQYF
V gene: TRBV6-1; CDR3 length: 16; J gene: TRBJ2-2; clone size: .; D gene: TRBD1; CDR3 DNA: TGTGCCAGCAGTGCCATGGACAGGGGGTCCACCGGGGAGCTGTTTTTT; CDR3 protein: CASSAMDRGSTGELFF
V gene: TRBV6-5; CDR3 length: 16; J gene: TRBJ2-7; clone size: many; D gene: .; CDR3 DNA: TGTGCCAGCAGTTTCCATCGTTTCGGGACTCCCTACGAGCAGTACTTC; CDR3 protein: CASSFHRFGTPYEQYF
V gene: TRBV27; CDR3 length: 18; J gene: TRBJ2-6; clone size: many; D gene: TRBD2; CDR3 DNA: TGTGCCAGCAGGCGGCTAGCGGAAATATTCTCTGGGGCCAACGTCCTGACTTTC; CDR3 protein: CASRRLAEIFSGANVLTF
V gene: TRBV5-1; CDR3 length: 17; J gene: TRBJ2-6; clone size: .; D gene: .; CDR3 DNA: TGCGCCAGCAGCTTGGACAGTCCAGGCCCTGGGGCCAACGTCCTGACTTTC; CDR3 protein: CASSLDSPGPGANVLTF
V gene: TRBV20-1; CDR3 length: 15; J gene: TRBJ2-2; clone size: .; D gene: TRBD1; CDR3 DNA: TGCAGTGCTAGAGATCGGACAGGGGGTGTCGGGGAGCTGTTTTTT; CDR3 protein: CSARDRTGGVGELFF
V gene: TRBV10-3; CDR3 length: 14; J gene: TRBJ2-2; clone size: many; D gene: .; CDR3 DNA: TGTGCCATCAGGGACAGCGCGAACACCGGGGAGCTGTTTTTT; CDR3 protein: CAIRDSANTGELFF
V gene: TRBV20-1; CDR3 length: 13; J gene: TRBJ2-7; clone size: .; D gene: TRBD2; CDR3 DNA: TGCAGTGTTGGACTAGCGGGAGCGTCGGAGCAGTACTTC; CDR3 protein: CSVGLAGASEQYF
V gene: TRBV10-3; CDR3 length: 11; J gene: TRBJ2-4; clone size: few; D gene: .; CDR3 DNA: TGTGCCTCCCGGGGATCAAACATTCAGTACTTC; CDR3 protein: CASRGSNIQYF
V gene: TRBV11-1; CDR3 length: 13; J gene: TRBJ2-5; clone size: many; D gene: .; CDR3 DNA: TGTGCCAGCAGCAGGGTTAGTCAAGAGACCCAGTACTTC; CDR3 protein: CASSRVSQETQYF
V gene: TRBV29-1; CDR3 length: 13; J gene: TRBJ1-1; clone size: many; D gene: .; CDR3 DNA: TGCAGCGTTGGCGTCGGGACCTACACTGAAGCTTTCTTT; CDR3 protein: CSVGVGTYTEAFF
V gene: TRBV30; CDR3 length: 14; J gene: TRBJ2-6; clone size: .; D gene: .; CDR3 DNA: TGTGCCTGGAGTGTTGGGGCTGGGGCCAACGTCCTGACTTTC; CDR3 protein: CAWSVGAGANVLTF
V gene: TRBV20-1; CDR3 length: 12; J gene: TRBJ2-2; clone size: few; D gene: .; CDR3 DNA: TGCAGTGCCCCGGGCCAAACCGGGGAGCTGTTTTTT; CDR3 protein: CSAPGQTGELFF
V gene: TRBV28; CDR3 length: 14; J gene: TRBJ1-4; clone size: many; D gene: .; CDR3 DNA: TGTGCCAGCAGTTCACCACTACAGGGCTGGAAACTGTTTTTT; CDR3 protein: CASSSPLQGWKLFF
V gene: TRBV7-8; CDR3 length: 14; J gene: TRBJ1-2; clone size: few; D gene: .; CDR3 DNA: TGTGCCAGCAGCTTAGCGGCCCCCGGGTATGGCTACACCTTC; CDR3 protein: CASSLAAPGYGYTF
V gene: TRBV2; CDR3 length: 13; J gene: TRBJ2-1; clone size: .; D gene: .; CDR3 DNA: TGTGCCAGCAACGATTTTTCCTACAATGAGCAGTTCTTC; CDR3 protein: CASNDFSYNEQFF
V gene: TRBV6-1; CDR3 length: 15; J gene: TRBJ2-7; clone size: once; D gene: TRBD2; CDR3 DNA: TGTGCCAGCAGCATACAAACGGGACTAGCTTCCGAGCAGTACTTC; CDR3 protein: CASSIQTGLASEQYF
V gene: TRBV20-1; CDR3 length: 12; J gene: TRBJ1-5; clone size: few; D gene: .; CDR3 DNA: TGCAGTGCTAGAGTCACAACTGGGCCCCAGCATTTT; CDR3 protein: CSARVTTGPQHF
V gene: TRBV25-1; CDR3 length: 17; J gene: TRBJ2-7; clone size: few; D gene: TRBD2; CDR3 DNA: TGTGCCAGCAGTGAGGAAGTTGGGCTAGCGGGATCCTACGAGCAGTACTTC; CDR3 protein: CASSEEVGLAGSYEQYF
V gene: TRBV7-2; CDR3 length: 17; J gene: TRBJ1-6; clone size: many; D gene: .; CDR3 DNA: TGTGCCAGCAGCTCAGAGGCTGGGAGCTCCTATAATTCACCCCTCCACTTT; CDR3 protein: CASSSEAGSSYNSPLHF
V gene: TRBV15; CDR3 length: 13; J gene: TRBJ2-5; clone size: many; D gene: .; CDR3 DNA: TGTGCCACCAGCAGAGGATCCTTGGAGACCCAGTACTTC; CDR3 protein: CATSRGSLETQYF
V gene: TRBV19; CDR3 length: 15; J gene: TRBJ1-5; clone size: .; D gene: .; CDR3 DNA: TGTGCCAGTAGTATTCCGGGGTGGAGCAATCAGCCCCAGCATTTT; CDR3 protein: CASSIPGWSNQPQHF
V gene: TRBV5-1; CDR3 length: 14; J gene: TRBJ2-2; clone size: .; D gene: TRBD1; CDR3 DNA: TGCGCCAGCAACTTGGACAGGGGAGCCGGGGAGCTGTTTTTT; CDR3 protein: CASNLDRGAGELFF
V gene: TRBV18; CDR3 length: 13; J gene: TRBJ1-2; clone size: few; D gene: TRBD1; CDR3 DNA: TGTGCCAGCTCACCAGGGACAGGGGCTGGCTACACCTTC; CDR3 protein: CASSPGTGAGYTF
V gene: TRBV6-2/TRBV6-3; CDR3 length: 14; J gene: TRBJ2-6; clone size: .; D gene: .; CDR3 DNA: TGTGCCAGCACCCGTAGCAGCGGGGCCAACGTCCTGACTTTC; CDR3 protein: CASTRSSGANVLTF
V gene: TRBV3-1; CDR3 length: 15; J gene: TRBJ1-6; clone size: many; D gene: .; CDR3 DNA: TGTGCCAGCAGCCAAGAGGGAGGGGATAATTCACCCCTCCACTTT; CDR3 protein: CASSQEGGDNSPLHF
V gene: TRBV5-1; CDR3 length: 15; J gene: TRBJ2-7; clone size: .; D gene: TRBD1; CDR3 DNA: TGCGCCAGCAGCGACTCTATAGGGGGCAACTACGAGCAGTACTTC; CDR3 protein: CASSDSIGGNYEQYF
V gene: TRBV27; CDR3 length: 15; J gene: TRBJ2-7; clone size: .; D gene: TRBD1; CDR3 DNA: TGTGCCAGCAGTCCGAGGACAGGCTCAGCCTACGAGCAGTACTTC; CDR3 protein: CASSPRTGSAYEQYF
V gene: TRBV3-1; CDR3 length: 14; J gene: TRBJ2-5; clone size: many; D gene: .; CDR3 DNA: TGTGCCAGCAGTCACGGGGGGCTCCAAGAGACCCAGTACTTC; CDR3 protein: CASSHGGLQETQYF
V gene: TRBV18; CDR3 length: 18; J gene: TRBJ2-7; clone size: .; D gene: TRBD2; CDR3 DNA: TGTGCCAGCTCACCACTGGAGGGTTTAGGGACTAGCGGGACCGAGCAGTACTTC; CDR3 protein: CASSPLEGLGTSGTEQYF
V gene: TRBV6-1; CDR3 length: 14; J gene: TRBJ1-1; clone size: many; D gene: .; CDR3 DNA: TGTGCCAGCAGTCCAATTGCTCTGAACACTGAAGCTTTCTTT; CDR3 protein: CASSPIALNTEAFF
V gene: TRBV28; CDR3 length: 15; J gene: TRBJ1-2; clone size: many; D gene: .; CDR3 DNA: TGTGCCAGCAGTGCCCCGGGCCTGAGAGCCTATGGCTACACCTTC; CDR3 protein: CASSAPGLRAYGYTF
V gene: TRBV27; CDR3 length: 15; J gene: TRBJ1-1; clone size: many; D gene: .; CDR3 DNA: TGTGCCAGCAGTAAAAAGACAGCCGGGGACACTGAAGCTTTCTTT; CDR3 protein: CASSKKTAGDTEAFF
V gene: TRBV6-1; CDR3 length: 13; J gene: TRBJ1-2; clone size: many; D gene: .; CDR3 DNA: TGTGCCAGCAGGGAAACCGGGACTTATGGCTACACCTTC; CDR3 protein: CASRETGTYGYTF
V gene: TRBV7-6; CDR3 length: 15; J gene: TRBJ2-1; clone size: .; D gene: .; CDR3 DNA: TGTGCCAGCAGCGCCAAGGGGGGAGTGGTCGAACGGCAGTTCTTC; CDR3 protein: CASSAKGGVVERQFF
V gene: TRBV7-9; CDR3 length: 14; J gene: TRBJ1-6; clone size: few; D gene: .; CDR3 DNA: TGTGCCAGCAGCTTTGCGCACGATAATTCACCCCTCCACTTT; CDR3 protein: CASSFAHDNSPLHF